This paragraph covers one TCR beta chain sequence. Seattle enrolled patients during active infection and tracked them longitudinally. The data belong to a study of blood T cell repertoires in COVID-19. As for the study in general: Acute and convalescent COVID-19 specimens originated in the United States, Italy and Spain.

The protocol was immunoSEQ multiplex PCR, while the TCRdb copy is restricted to in-frame clones and leaves out a portion. The sample records 55,000 to 80,000 clones, over 65% being singletons. CDR1 is SGHRS and CDR2 is YFSETQ in the germline V gene. Trimming cost V 4 bases and J 2 bases, with 13 bases left between them. The CDR3 is 14 amino acids. The sequencing sample was made of peripheral blood. V gene TRBV5-1 combines with J gene TRBJ2-7; TRBD2 is a possible D gene (5 bases). This sequence originates from a man aged 55 to 70 with COVID-19, enrolled during active disease. CDR3 nucleotide sequence: TGCGCCAGCAGCACGGAGGTGGGAGCCTACGAGCAGTACTTC. It specifies CASSTEVGAYEQYF. Using reference TRBV5-1 and TRBJ2-7 for the parts outside the CDR3, the full variable domain is KAGVTQTPRYLIKTRGQQVTLSCSPISGHRSVSWYQQTPGQGLQFLFEYFSETQRNKGNFPGRFSGRQFSNSRSEMNVSTLELGDSALYLCASSTEVGAYEQYFGPGTRLTVT.